This TCR beta chain was profiled in a study of beta chain features in type 1 diabetes. Study-level information: The study found patients and healthy donors alike in age, gender and cell yields. Examination spanned 100 million to 120 million sorted cells from all samples. Whole-study results and caveats: At VDJ recombination sites, type 1 diabetes patients had fewer insertions and more deleted nucleotides.

Investigators reverse transcribed all isolated RNA, so they sequenced expressed TCRB transcripts. Clones were sequenced by immunoSEQ multiplex PCR, and TCRdb holds only the in-frame ones, with some missing. Among around 180,000 clones listed, about 13% were seen once. Purity exceeding 95% was reached by all sorted populations. About this clone: What it binds is not known. Other DNA sequences of this sample code for an identical CDR3.

This CDR3 contains 13 residues. Germline CDR1 reads GTSNPN; CDR2 reads SVGIG (reference sequence). V was pared by 5 bases and J by 4 bases, with 3 bases of the junction left unmatched. This rearrangement joins TRBV30 to TRBJ1-5; 9 nucleotides align to TRBD1. What was sequenced was central memory CD4+ T cells from blood. This clonotype originated in a woman under 30 in good health. The DNA of the CDR3 is TGTGCCTGGGACAGGGGGTCGAATCAGCCCCAGCATTTT. It codes for CAWDRGSNQPQHF.